This TCR beta chain was observed in a study of blood T cell repertoires in COVID-19. As for the study in general: Acute-phase and convalescent COVID-19 samples originated in the United States, Italy and Spain. The cDNA or gDNA used as material had been derived from T cells, B-cell-depleted T cells, or PBMCs.

Per the original methods: Reference gene primer amplification gave estimated nucleated cell counts. Libraries were prepared by immunoSEQ multiplex PCR; TCRdb keeps only in-frame clonotypes and omits some of them. That table is the source of V, J and clone size, and D and trimming were worked out from the DNA. The table includes about 190,000 clones, around 85% detected once. The sequence was obtained from a man aged 50 or older who had recovered from COVID-19. The sample comprised peripheral blood.

The CDR3 protein is CASTLGVSNQPQHF. CDR3 coding DNA: TGTGCCAGTACGCTAGGGGTAAGCAATCAGCCCCAGCATTTT. The V and J genes are TRBV19 and TRBJ1-5; D perhaps matches TRBD1 (5 bases). Germline CDR1 reads LNHDA; CDR2 reads SQIVND (reference sequence). CDR3 length: 14 residues. Trimming pared 7 bases from V and 1 base from J, leaving 11 bases between.